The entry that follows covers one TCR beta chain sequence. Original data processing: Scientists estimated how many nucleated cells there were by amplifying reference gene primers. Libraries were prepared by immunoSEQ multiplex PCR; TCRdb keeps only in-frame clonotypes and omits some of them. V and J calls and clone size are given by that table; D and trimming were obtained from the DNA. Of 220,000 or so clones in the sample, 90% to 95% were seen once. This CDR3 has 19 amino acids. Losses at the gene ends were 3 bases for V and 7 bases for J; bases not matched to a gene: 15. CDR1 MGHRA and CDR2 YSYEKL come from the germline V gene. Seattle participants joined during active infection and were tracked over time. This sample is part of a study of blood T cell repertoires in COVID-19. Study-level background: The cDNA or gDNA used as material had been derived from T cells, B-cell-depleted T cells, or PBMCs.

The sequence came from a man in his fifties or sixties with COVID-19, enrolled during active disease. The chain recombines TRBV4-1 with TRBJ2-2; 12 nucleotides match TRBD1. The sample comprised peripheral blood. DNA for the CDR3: TGCGCCAGCAGCCAGACCGCCCAAGGGACAGGGGGCCGGAGCGGGGAGCTGTTTTTT. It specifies CASSQTAQGTGGRSGELFF.